The next 14 T cell receptor beta chains were all read from a single sample in a study of T cell responses to AZD1222 COVID-19 vaccine. The table came from immunoSEQ multiplex PCR; TCRdb's copy has only in-frame clones and leaves some out. The sample has about 52,000 clones, around 90% seen once. The input for sequencing was peripheral blood, taken 28 days after the second AZD1222 dose. The receptor source for this set is an adult who received the AZD1222 COVID-19 vaccine.

This chain uses TRBV7-8 with TRBJ1-1; D is unclear. Trimming shortened V by 2 bases and J by 5 bases, and 15 bases separated the two germline ends. CDR3 length: 15 amino acids. Looked up from germline, CDR1 is SGHVS and CDR2 is FQNEAQ. This chain's CDR3 is CASSLNNLAGTEAFF. The CDR3 DNA sequence: TGTGCCAGCAGCTTAAATAATTTGGCGGGGACTGAAGCTTTCTTT.

The chain is built from TRBV15 and TRBJ2-1; 13 bases match TRBD2. Per germline, CDR1 LNHNV and CDR2 YYDKDF (reference sequence). This CDR3 contains 19 residues. The junction had 10 bases not matched to a gene; V was cut back by 5 bases and J by 0 bases. CDR3 DNA: TGTGCCACCAGCGGAACCGGGACTAGCGGGACCAGCTCCTACAATGAGCAGTTCTTC. The encoded protein is CATSGTGTSGTSSYNEQFF. The complete variable domain, with remaining parts taken from reference TRBV15 and TRBJ2-1, reads DAMVIQNPRYQVTQFGKPVTLSCSQTLNHNVMYWYQQKSSQAPKLLFHYYDKDFNNEADTPDNFQSRRPNTSFCFLDIRSPGLGDTAMYLCATSGTGTSGTSSYNEQFFGPGTRLTVL.

The rearrangement joins TRBV9 to TRBJ2-7; 11 bases line up with TRBD1. CDR1 SGDLS and CDR2 YYNGEE come from the germline V gene. CDR3 length: 16 residues. V lost 3 bases, J lost 6 bases, and 11 bases stayed unmatched. The CDR3 loop reads CASSGAGTGGRSEQYF. Written as DNA, the CDR3 is TGTGCCAGCAGCGGGGCCGGGACAGGGGGTCGTAGCGAGCAGTACTTC. The full variable domain, with the rest looked up from reference TRBV9 and TRBJ2-7, is DSGVTQTPKHLITATGQRVTLRCSPRSGDLSVYWYQQSLDQGLQFLIQYYNGEERAKGNILERFSAQQFPDLHSELNLSSLELGDSALYFCASSGAGTGGRSEQYFGPGTRLTVT.

This clone was counted once. V is TRBV6-4 and J is TRBJ2-1, with D possibly matching TRBD2 (6 bases). V was clipped by 7 bases and J by 9 bases, with 7 bases between them. CDR1 and CDR2 (germline): MRHNA, SNTAGT. The CDR3 is 10 residues long. This CDR3 reads CASNGGEQFF. Written as DNA, the CDR3 is TGTGCCAGCAACGGGGGTGAGCAGTTCTTC.

The chain is built from TRBV9 and TRBJ2-7; TRBD2 agrees at 10 bases. V lost 0 bases, J lost 2 bases, and 8 bases stayed unmatched. The CDR3 runs 17 residues. CDR1 SGDLS and CDR2 YYNGEE come from the germline V gene. The CDR3 protein is CASSVGGVAGGPYEQYF. DNA for the CDR3: TGTGCCAGCAGCGTAGGGGGGGTAGCGGGAGGACCCTACGAGCAGTACTTC.

The V and J genes are TRBV7-9 and TRBJ1-2, with 9 bases lining up with TRBD1. The germline CDR1 and CDR2 sequences are SEHNR and FQNEAQ (reference sequence). The V and J ends lost 5 bases and 5 bases, in that order; junction bases with no gene match: 9. This CDR3 is built from 15 residues. The CDR3 coding sequence is TGTGCCAGCAGCCTCGGGGGACAGGGACGTTATGGCTACACCTTC. It specifies CASSLGGQGRYGYTF. Filled out from reference TRBV7-9 and TRBJ1-2, the complete variable domain reads DTGVSQNPRHKITKRGQNVTFRCDPISEHNRLYWYRQTLGQGPEFLTYFQNEAQLEKSRLLSDRFSAERPKGSFSTLEIQRTEQGDSAMYLCASSLGGQGRYGYTFGSGTRLTVV.

This chain connects TRBV27 to TRBJ2-7, with 13 bases fitting TRBD2. This CDR3 has 15 amino acids. The ends lost 5 bases at V and 9 bases at J; junction bases unmatched: 10. Looked up from germline, CDR1 is MNHEY and CDR2 is SMNVEV (reference sequence). CDR3 in amino acids: CASSAGTSGARVQYF. The CDR3 DNA reads TGTGCCAGCAGTGCAGGGACTAGCGGGGCCAGGGTGCAGTACTTC.

V usage is TRBV11-2 and J usage is TRBJ2-1; 8 nucleotides match TRBD2. The CDR3 contains 16 residues. V lost 1 base to trimming and J lost 4 bases; unmatched junction nucleotides: 6. The germline V gene has CDR1 SGHAT and CDR2 FQNNGV. CDR3 sequence reads: CASSLVGGRPYNEQFF. Written as DNA, the CDR3 is TGTGCCAGCAGCTTAGTTGGCGGGAGGCCTTACAATGAGCAGTTCTTC.

V gene TRBV29-1 combines with J gene TRBJ2-3, with 10 bases matching TRBD1. CDR3 size: 14 residues. The V and J ends lost 7 bases and 1 base, in that order; junction bases with no gene match: 5. CDR1 and CDR2 from the germline V gene are SQVTM and ANQGSEA. The CDR3 loop reads CSGDRGLGTDTQYF. The DNA for the CDR3 is TGCAGCGGCGACAGGGGGCTTGGCACAGATACGCAGTATTTT.

J is TRBJ2-7 and V is TRBV2; D is perhaps TRBD2 (5 bases). This CDR3 contains 13 residues. The V gene lost 5 bases and the J gene lost 6 bases, with 14 bases spanning the gap. Germline V gene lookup returns CDR1 SNHLY and CDR2 FYNNEI. The CDR3 bases are TGTGCCAGCAGTCCCGGACTGGCCCGCGAGCAGTACTTC. Amino acid sequence: CASSPGLAREQYF.

In nucleotides, the CDR3 is TGTGCCAGTAGTCCTGCCGTCGGGCCCCAGCATTTT. Its protein product is CASSPAVGPQHF. The V and J genes are TRBV19 and TRBJ1-5; no definite D call. CDR1 and CDR2 from the germline V gene are LNHDA and SQIVND (reference sequence). This CDR3 comprises 12 residues. With 5 bases removed from V and 9 bases from J, the gap between germline ends came to 11 bases.

The rearrangement links TRBV14 to TRBJ2-7, with 8 bases that match TRBD1. From germline, CDR1 is SGHDN and CDR2 FVKESK. CDR3 length: 15 amino acids. The V segment lost 4 bases and the J segment 3 bases; nucleotides outside the gene matches: 8. As DNA, the CDR3 is TGTGCCAGCAGCCGTGCTGGACAGGGTGTCTACGAGCAGTACTTC. It encodes CASSRAGQGVYEQYF.

The chain recombines TRBV5-1 with TRBJ1-5; no firm D call. V lost 0 bases, J lost 3 bases, and 10 bases lay in between. CDR1 is SGHRS and CDR2 is YFSETQ in the germline V gene. The CDR3 has 15 residues. CDR3 sequence reads: CASSLGGGDNQPQHF. DNA for the CDR3: TGCGCCAGCAGCTTGGGCGGCGGGGACAATCAGCCCCAGCATTTT.

The V call is TRBV5-4, the J call TRBJ2-7; D remains ambiguous. Germline lookup yields CDR1 SGHNT and CDR2 YYREEE (reference sequence). V was pared by 4 bases and J by 4 bases, with 18 bases between. This CDR3 is built from 15 residues. The CDR3 region has the DNA TGTGCCAGCAGCCCAACACCCGTGTCCTCATACGAGCAGTACTTC. Translation: CASSPTPVSSYEQYF.